One and the same sample provided the 4 T cell receptor beta chains below, sequenced in a study of blood T cell repertoires in COVID-19. Clones were read by immunoSEQ multiplex PCR, and TCRdb kept only the in-frame ones, dropping some. The sample shows 200,000 or so clones, 75% to 85% of them seen only once. Sequenced: peripheral blood. The receptors originated from a woman of 80 years or more with COVID-19, enrolled during active disease.

The genes are TRBV3-1 (or the pseudogene TRBV3-2) and TRBJ2-3; unclear D gene. V was cut by 0 bases and J by 0 bases, with 4 bases left in between. The germline V gene encodes CDR1 LGHDT and CDR2 YNNKEL (reference sequence). The CDR3 has 14 residues. DNA for the CDR3: TGTGCCAGCAGCCAAGACCGTAGCACAGATACGCAGTATTTT. Its translation: CASSQDRSTDTQYF.

The chain carries TRBV19 and TRBJ2-2; 7 bases are shared with TRBD2. With 6 bases clipped from V and 4 bases from J, the junction kept 5 bases outside the gene matches. The CDR3 sequence is 14 residues long. In germline, CDR1 is LNHDA, CDR2 SQIVND (reference sequence). CDR3 in amino acids: CASRGASGTGELFF. The CDR3 region has the DNA TGTGCCAGTAGAGGAGCTAGCGGCACCGGGGAGCTGTTTTTT.

The chain recombines TRBV7-2 with TRBJ2-5; tentatively, D is TRBD2 (7 bases). The CDR3 is 13 residues long. Between the trimmed V and J ends, which lost 5 bases and 4 bases, there was a span of 11 bases. From germline, CDR1 is SGHTA and CDR2 FQGNSA. The CDR3 DNA follows: TGTGCCAGCAGCGTGGGGGGGCCAGAGACCCAGTACTTC. It encodes CASSVGGPETQYF. Variable domain in full (rest from reference TRBV7-2 and TRBJ2-5): GAGVSQSPSNKVTEKGKDVELRCDPISGHTALYWYRQSLGQGLEFLIYFQGNSAPDKSGLPSDRFSAERTGGSVSTLTIQRTQQEDSAVYLCASSVGGPETQYFGPGTRLLVL.

This clone was seen many times. The chain couples TRBV18 to TRBJ1-3, with TRBD1 as a possible D gene (5 bases). This CDR3 is 15 amino acids long. Between the trimmed V and J ends, which lost 6 bases and 1 base, there was a span of 13 bases. Germline CDR1 is KGHSH and CDR2 is LQKENI. Here the CDR3 DNA reads TGTGCCAGCTCGCCGGCGACAGATTCTGGAAACACCATATATTTT. Protein product: CASSPATDSGNTIYF.